The 31 T cell receptor beta chains below were found in one sample sequenced in a study of cytomegalovirus exposure and HLA in healthy donors. Amplification used 60 Vbeta primers and 13 Jbeta primers. Clones were sequenced by immunoSEQ multiplex PCR, and TCRdb holds only the in-frame ones, with some missing. The table includes over 110,000 clones, 70% to 85% detected once. Sequenced input: PBMCs. The source is a woman between 55 and 75 years old in good health and CMV-seropositive.

The J gene is TRBJ1-5, the V gene TRBV18; 8 bases are shared with TRBD1. Germline lookup yields CDR1 KGHSH and CDR2 LQKENI. The trim removed 8 bases at V and 4 bases at J, leaving 4 bases unmatched. The CDR3 has 13 residues. Here the CDR3 DNA reads TGTGCCAGCGGACAGGGAGGGAATCAGCCCCAGCATTTT. It codes for CASGQGGNQPQHF.

This chain links TRBV10-1 with TRBJ2-7; possible D gene TRBD1, 6 bases. Germline assignment: CDR1 WNHNN and CDR2 SYGVQD (reference sequence). Trimming took 5 bases from V and 5 from J, leaving 16 bases between them. The CDR3 has 14 residues. The CDR3 DNA follows: TGCGCCAGCAGTCAAAGACAGGCGGGCCACGAGCAGTACTTC. Translation gives CASSQRQAGHEQYF.

The rearrangement uses TRBV7-8 and TRBJ2-1; TRBD2 matches at 8 bases. This CDR3 spans 15 amino acids. With 5 bases clipped from V and 4 bases from J, the junction kept 7 bases outside the gene matches. Germline CDR1 is SGHVS and CDR2 is FQNEAQ. CDR3 nucleotide sequence: TGTGCCAGCAGCCCCGGGGTAGCGGGATACAATGAGCAGTTCTTC. As protein: CASSPGVAGYNEQFF.

The genes are TRBV7-8 and TRBJ2-6, with D possibly being TRBD1 (6 bases). From germline, CDR1 is SGHVS and CDR2 FQNEAQ. The ends were cut back, 4 bases at V and 0 bases at J, with 13 bases in the middle. CDR3 length: 17 amino acids. CDR3 protein: CASSSRGSLSGANVLTF. The CDR3 DNA reads as TGTGCCAGCAGCTCCAGGGGTTCCCTCTCTGGGGCCAACGTCCTGACTTTC.

CDR3 coding DNA: TGTGCCAGCAGCTTAGTTACAGGCCACAATCAGCCCCAGCATTTT. It encodes CASSLVTGHNQPQHF. The gene calls are TRBV7-2 and TRBJ1-5; the D gene is possibly TRBD1 (5 bases). V was pared by 1 base and J by 3 bases, with 10 bases between. This CDR3 comprises 15 residues. The germline CDR1 and CDR2 sequences are SGHTA and FQGNSA.

V usage is TRBV5-4 and J usage is TRBJ1-3, with no clear D. Trimming pared 4 bases from V and 2 bases from J, leaving 13 bases between. The CDR3 is 15 amino acids. Germline V gene data show CDR1 as SGHNT and CDR2 as YYREEE (reference sequence). CDR3 DNA: TGTGCCAGCAGCGAGGACTCCAACCCTGGAAACACCATATATTTT. As protein: CASSEDSNPGNTIYF.

This chain uses TRBV19 with TRBJ1-2; 8 nucleotides align to TRBD1. The CDR3 length is 15 residues. Germline CDR1 is LNHDA and CDR2 is SQIVND (reference sequence). J was trimmed by 5 bases and V by 5 bases; bases with no gene match: 10. CDR3 amino acids: CASSPPGGSRYGYTF. CDR3 bases: TGTGCCAGTAGTCCTCCAGGGGGCTCTCGGTATGGCTACACCTTC.

A few counts support this clone. J is TRBJ2-3 and V is TRBV5-1; D possibly corresponds to TRBD2 (7 bases). The germline V and J ends were trimmed by 0 bases and 3 bases, with 20 bases remaining between them. Germline V CDR1 and CDR2: SGHRS, YFSETQ. This CDR3 spans 18 amino acids. CDR3 residues: CASSLGLGGGPGTDTQYF. The DNA of the CDR3 is TGCGCCAGCAGCTTGGGCTTGGGAGGGGGGCCTGGAACAGATACGCAGTATTTT.

This clone showed up just once. This chain joins TRBV19 and TRBJ2-4; TRBD2 agrees at 8 bases. With 3 bases clipped from V and 6 bases from J, the junction kept 4 bases outside the gene matches. CDR3 length: 14 residues. In germline, CDR1 is LNHDA, CDR2 SQIVND (reference sequence). CDR3 residues: CASSIALAGNIQYF. The CDR3 region has the DNA TGTGCCAGTAGTATTGCGCTAGCGGGAAACATTCAGTACTTC.

The V gene is TRBV30, the J gene TRBJ2-7, with D possibly matching TRBD1 (5 bases). V lost 7 bases to trimming and J lost 2 bases, with 18 bases between them. The V gene's germline CDR1 is GTSNPN and CDR2 SVGIG (reference sequence). The CDR3 covers 14 residues. The CDR3 DNA is TGTGCCTTTGGCAGGGAATTGAGACCCTACGAGCAGTACTTC. Translation gives CAFGRELRPYEQYF.

CDR3 sequence (DNA): TGTGCCAGCAGCTCTAGCGGGCAAGAGACCCAGTACTTC. This codes for CASSSSGQETQYF. This rearrangement joins TRBV7-3 to TRBJ2-5; 8 bases agree with TRBD2. V dropped 4 bases and J dropped 2; count of bases not matched to a gene: 0. The CDR3 contains 13 residues. Germline V gives CDR1 SGHTA, CDR2 FQGTGA.

The J gene is TRBJ2-3, the V gene TRBV2, with TRBD2 identical over 14 bases. Germline values: CDR1 SNHLY, CDR2 FYNNEI. CDR3 size: 16 residues. Trimming cost V 5 bases and J 1 base; bases outside gene matches: 2. The CDR3 is CASSRLAGGGTDTQYF. CDR3 sequence (DNA): TGTGCCAGCAGTAGACTAGCGGGAGGGGGCACAGATACGCAGTATTTT.

The chain has TRBV19 and TRBJ1-5; no firm D call. CDR3 length: 15 amino acids. The germline CDR1 and CDR2 sequences are LNHDA and SQIVND (reference sequence). Trimming pared 3 bases from V and 0 bases from J, leaving 9 bases between. The CDR3 nucleotides read TGTGCCAGTAGTATCTCAGGATATAGCAATCAGCCCCAGCATTTT. Encoded protein: CASSISGYSNQPQHF.

This chain connects TRBV9 to TRBJ2-1; a possible D gene is TRBD2 (7 bases). CDR3 size: 16 residues. Germline loops: CDR1 SGDLS, CDR2 YYNGEE. Deletions cut 1 base from V and 4 bases from J, with 15 bases between. The CDR3 region has the DNA TGTGCCAGCAGCGTAAGGGGGGCTAGCGGTTACAATGAGCAGTTCTTC. Translating gives CASSVRGASGYNEQFF.

The chain carries TRBV7-2 and TRBJ2-3, with 7 bases fitting TRBD2. Trimming cost V 5 bases and J 0 bases; bases outside gene matches: 8. CDR1 is SGHTA, CDR2 FQGNSA, per germline. This CDR3 has 16 residues. Here the CDR3 reads CASSQPGGPSTDTQYF. The CDR3 DNA is TGTGCCAGCAGCCAACCGGGAGGACCTAGCACAGATACGCAGTATTTT.

The rearrangement uses TRBV25-1 and TRBJ1-2; no reliable D call. Germline-derived CDR1 and CDR2 are MGHDK and SYGVNS. V lost 4 bases to trimming and J lost 3 bases, with 9 bases between them. This CDR3 contains 13 residues. Written as DNA, the CDR3 is TGTGCCAGCAGTGTCTCCACTTACTATGGCTACACCTTC. Translation gives CASSVSTYYGYTF.

V and J are TRBV30 and TRBJ2-5; D is possibly TRBD1 (6 bases). The germline gives CDR1 GTSNPN, CDR2 SVGIG (reference sequence). This CDR3 is built from 12 residues. V lost 4 bases and J lost 11, with 17 bases in between. The CDR3 bases are TGTGCCTGGACCGGGATCAGGGGAGAGCAGTACTTC. This encodes CAWTGIRGEQYF.

The chain couples TRBV5-4 to TRBJ2-1; maybe TRBD1 (8 bases). V lost 6 bases and J 7 bases, leaving 20 bases between the germline ends. The CDR3 has 15 amino acids. Looked up from germline, CDR1 is SGHNT and CDR2 is YYREEE (reference sequence). CDR3 sequence reads: CASTSRNRGGNEQFF. CDR3 DNA sequence: TGTGCCAGCACCTCTAGGAACAGGGGGGGTAATGAGCAGTTCTTC.

This chain connects TRBV11-1 to TRBJ2-5; D might be TRBD1 (6 bases). Trimming shortened V by 6 bases and J by 4 bases, and 12 bases separated the two germline ends. The CDR3 is 13 amino acids. CDR1 is SGHAT, CDR2 FQDESV, per germline (reference sequence). The chain's CDR3 is CASSTGYRETQYF. The CDR3 DNA sequence: TGTGCCAGCAGTACAGGGTACCGAGAGACCCAGTACTTC.

The rearrangement links TRBV27 to TRBJ1-1, with TRBD1 identical over 12 bases. There are 15 residues in the CDR3. Trimming at V came to 3 bases and at J to 5 bases, leaving 4 bases not matched to a gene. Germline CDR1 reads MNHEY; CDR2 reads SMNVEV (reference sequence). This chain's CDR3 is CASSFGTGGDTEAFF. In nucleotides, the CDR3 is TGTGCCAGCAGTTTCGGGACAGGGGGCGATACTGAAGCTTTCTTT.

The chain recombines TRBV6-8 with TRBJ2-5; D is perhaps TRBD2 (5 bases). In germline, CDR1 is MNHGY, CDR2 SAAAGT. CDR3 length: 11 amino acids. Trimming pared 6 bases from V and 13 bases from J, leaving 15 bases between. The CDR3: CASSSIQEVYF. CDR3 coding DNA: TGTGCCAGCAGCTCCATCCAGGAGGTGTACTTC.

The chain is built from TRBV4-2 and TRBJ2-2; perhaps TRBD1 as D (5 bases). Germline CDR1 and CDR2: LGHNA and YNFKEQ. V was cut by 2 bases and J by 1 base, with 5 bases left in between. The CDR3 length is 14 residues. CDR3 in amino acids: CASSQTGNTGELFF. The CDR3 nucleotides are TGTGCCAGCAGCCAAACAGGGAACACCGGGGAGCTGTTTTTT.

In the case of this clone: A read error is likely, as this CDR3 ends without the conserved phenylalanine or tryptophan. This chain connects TRBV4-2 to TRBJ1-2, with 12 bases lining up with TRBD1. Trimming took 3 bases from V and 6 from J; bases not matched to a gene: 8. The CDR3 is 16 amino acids. Germline CDR1 is LGHNA and CDR2 is YNFKEQ. The CDR3 region is CASSQGAGTGGHGYTL. The CDR3 region has the DNA TGTGCCAGCAGCCAGGGGGCCGGGACAGGGGGCCATGGCTACACCCTC.

The chain recombines TRBV25-1 with TRBJ2-7; tentatively, D is TRBD2 (5 bases). Trimming took off 3 bases at V and 2 bases at J, with 14 bases between the two ends. The germline gives CDR1 MGHDK, CDR2 SYGVNS. CDR3 length: 15 residues. The CDR3 DNA reads TGTGCCAGCAGTGACCGGAAGCGGACGACCTACGAGCAGTACTTC. Encoded protein: CASSDRKRTTYEQYF.

The chain carries TRBV7-3 and TRBJ2-2; TRBD1 is a possible D gene (6 bases). Trimming shortened V by 5 bases and J by 7 bases, and 14 bases separated the two germline ends. Per the germline V gene, CDR1 is SGHTA and CDR2 is FQGTGA. The CDR3 is 14 amino acids. In nucleotides, the CDR3 is TGTGCCAGCAGCCCCACAGGGTACAGCGGGGAGCTGTTTTTT. Protein sequence: CASSPTGYSGELFF.

The chain has TRBV20-1 and TRBJ2-1, with D perhaps TRBD2 (5 bases). This CDR3 is built from 11 residues. Trimming shortened V by 5 bases and J by 10 bases, and 12 bases separated the two germline ends. In germline, CDR1 is DFQATT, CDR2 SNEGSKA (reference sequence). CDR3 DNA: TGCAGTGCTGGTGGCCGAGGGGAGCAGTTCTTC. Translated: CSAGGRGEQFF.

CDR3 in amino acids: CSVGQNYGYTF. Written as DNA, the CDR3 is TGCAGCGTTGGACAGAACTATGGCTACACCTTC. The chain recombines TRBV29-1 with TRBJ1-2; D possibly corresponds to TRBD1 (5 bases). The germline CDR1 and CDR2 sequences are SQVTM and ANQGSEA. V gave up 4 bases and J gave up 2 bases, with 5 bases separating them. This CDR3 has 11 amino acids.

V and J are TRBV5-1 and TRBJ2-1; 7 nucleotides match TRBD1. Germline CDR1 SGHRS, CDR2 YFSETQ. V lost 4 bases and J lost 7; bases outside the gene matches: 8. The CDR3 spans 14 residues. The CDR3 sequence is CASSPDGTANEQFF. DNA of the CDR3: TGCGCCAGCAGCCCGGATGGGACAGCTAATGAGCAGTTCTTC.

The gene calls are TRBV5-1 and TRBJ2-7; TRBD1 agrees at 10 bases. V dropped 1 base and J dropped 1; count of bases not matched to a gene: 8. CDR1 SGHRS and CDR2 YFSETQ come from the germline V gene. The CDR3 contains 17 residues. The CDR3 reads CASSLPRGQGDSYEQYF. In DNA, the CDR3 is TGCGCCAGCAGCTTGCCGCGAGGACAGGGGGATTCCTACGAGCAGTACTTC.

About this clone itself: At one boundary the junction diverges from the germline segment, which might be a read error. The chain joins TRBV4-1 to TRBJ1-2, with D possibly being TRBD1 (5 bases). The length of the CDR3 is 14 residues. Germline V CDR1 and CDR2: MGHRA, YSYEKL. The CDR3 bases are TGCGCCAGCAGCGAAGACAGACAATCCTATGGCTACACCTTC. It specifies CASSEDRQSYGYTF.

The gene calls are TRBV4-1 and TRBJ2-7, with 9 positions matching TRBD2. In germline, CDR1 is MGHRA, CDR2 YSYEKL. The ends lost 1 base at V and 4 bases at J; junction bases unmatched: 2. This CDR3 is 14 amino acids long. DNA of the CDR3: TGCGCCAGCAGCCAAGGAACTAGCGGGTACGAGCAGTACTTC. Protein sequence: CASSQGTSGYEQYF.